One T cell receptor (beta chain) is described in this entry. The source of the sample is a study of cytomegalovirus exposure and HLA in healthy donors. TCRdb's copy holds only in-frame clones and misses some; the assay was immunoSEQ multiplex PCR. The data hold roughly 300,000 clones, with approximately 87% observed a single time. CDR1 is MNHEY and CDR2 is SMNVEV in the germline V gene (reference sequence). The CDR3 contains 14 residues. The junction had 3 bases not matched to a gene; V was cut back by 5 bases and J by 0 bases. Sequencing was carried out using PBMCs. This clonotype was obtained from a woman under 30 in good health and CMV-seronegative. V gene TRBV27 combines with J gene TRBJ1-1; 7 bases are shared with TRBD1. CDR3 nucleotides: TGTGCCAGCAGTCGGGGACAGTTGAACACTGAAGCTTTCTTT. It encodes CASSRGQLNTEAFF.